This paragraph reports one T cell receptor (beta chain). This sample stems from a study of T cell responses to AZD1222 COVID-19 vaccine. Generated by immunoSEQ multiplex PCR, the TCRdb table keeps only in-frame clones and is missing some. The table includes some 130,000 clones, approximately 88% detected once. The V end was cut by 5 bases, the J end by 0 bases, with 11 bases between. Germline values: CDR1 LNHDA, CDR2 SQIVND (reference sequence). The CDR3 covers 15 residues. This TCR derives from an adult in good health. The rearrangement links TRBV19 to TRBJ1-5; D gene uncertain. The sequencing used peripheral blood, collected on day 0 of AZD1222 vaccination. The DNA of the CDR3 is TGTGCCAGTAGTCCGCGAATGTATAGCAATCAGCCCCAGCATTTT. Amino acid sequence: CASSPRMYSNQPQHF.